The 14 T cell receptor beta chains presented below share a single source sample, sequenced in a study of a mutant IDH1 vaccine in newly diagnosed glioma. These TCRs are of unknown antigen specificity. Method: immunoSEQ multiplex PCR; TCRdb's copy keeps in-frame clones and lacks some. The table shows 43,000 or so clones, with roughly 84% occurring only once. Regarding time point: week 23, last vaccination. A 20-mer mutant IDH1 peptide at 300 ug was injected subcutaneously with topical imiquimod. The sample in question was PBMCs, obtained from a glioma patient whose treatment included an IDH1 peptide vaccine. The receptors were sampled from a young woman with glioma. Some clones in this sample may be carry-over from other donors' samples.

A single count supports this clone. The V call is TRBV5-4, the J call TRBJ2-1, with no clear D. CDR3 size: 13 residues. Germline CDR1 SGHNT, CDR2 YYREEE (reference sequence). V shed 3 bases and J shed 9 bases, with 13 bases lying between them. The CDR3 DNA reads as TGTGCCAGCAGCTCCCCGGGTCCTAGTGAGCAGTTCTTC. Protein: CASSSPGPSEQFF.

The chain joins TRBV29-1 to TRBJ2-6, with TRBD1 identical over 7 bases. The junction had 2 bases not matched to a gene; V was cut back by 6 bases and J by 0 bases. The germline CDR1 and CDR2 sequences are SQVTM and ANQGSEA. The CDR3 is made up of 14 amino acids. The CDR3 DNA is TGCAGCGTAGACAGGGTCTCTGGGGCCAACGTCCTGACTTTC. Translating it yields CSVDRVSGANVLTF.

This clone appeared a few times. The gene calls are TRBV25-1 and TRBJ1-1, with D perhaps TRBD1 (6 bases). The length of the CDR3 is 12 residues. The ends were cut back, 2 bases at V and 7 bases at J, with 8 bases in the middle. The germline CDR1 and CDR2 sequences are MGHDK and SYGVNS. DNA of the CDR3: TGTGCCAGCAGTGAAGGGGGCCTTGAAGCTTTCTTT. It is translated as CASSEGGLEAFF.

This clone occurred a few times. The chain employs TRBV6-1 and TRBJ1-1; D is uncertain. This CDR3 spans 13 amino acids. Germline V gene data show CDR1 as MNHNS and CDR2 as SASEGT. The germline V and J ends were trimmed by 9 bases and 0 bases, with 11 bases remaining between them. The CDR3 DNA follows: TGTGCCAGTGCGGGGTCCATGAACACTGAAGCTTTCTTT. It translates to CASAGSMNTEAFF.

The V and J genes are TRBV29-1 and TRBJ1-4; the D is unclear. Deletions cut 3 bases from V and 8 bases from J, with 16 bases between. CDR3 length: 14 residues. Germline loops: CDR1 SQVTM, CDR2 ANQGSEA. CDR3 residues: CSVELREIAEKLFF. The DNA for the CDR3 is TGCAGCGTTGAGCTGAGGGAGATAGCCGAAAAACTGTTTTTT.

This sequence joins TRBV27 and TRBJ1-5; no clear D gene. Germline lookup yields CDR1 MNHEY and CDR2 SMNVEV (reference sequence). V was pared by 4 bases and J by 11 bases, with 12 bases between. This CDR3 is 12 amino acids long. CDR3 DNA sequence: TGTGCCAGCAGTTCCTTTTTAGGCGCCCAGCATTTT. It encodes CASSSFLGAQHF.

V usage is TRBV4-1 and J usage is TRBJ2-3; TRBD2 matches 8 bases. The germline CDR1 and CDR2 sequences are MGHRA and YSYEKL. The CDR3 consists of 15 residues. After removal of 6 bases from V and 0 bases from J, the junction contained 5 bases not matched to a gene. CDR3 protein: CASRVTSASTDTQYF. CDR3 DNA sequence: TGCGCCAGCAGGGTGACTAGCGCGAGCACAGATACGCAGTATTTT.

The rearrangement joins TRBV5-1 to TRBJ2-1; 8 bases map to TRBD2. The germline V gene has CDR1 SGHRS and CDR2 YFSETQ. CDR3 size: 17 residues. V lost 3 bases, J lost 5 bases, and 13 bases stayed unmatched. The CDR3 region is CASSSLGSGKRDNEQFF. CDR3 sequence (DNA): TGCGCCAGCAGCTCCCTGGGTAGCGGGAAAAGAGACAATGAGCAGTTCTTC.

The chain carries TRBV9 and TRBJ2-2; D is unclear. This CDR3 has 14 amino acids. Trimming cost V 0 bases and J 1 base, with 4 bases left between them. CDR1 and CDR2 (germline): SGDLS, YYNGEE. The CDR3 reads CASSVGGNTGELFF. In DNA, the CDR3 is TGTGCCAGCAGCGTAGGGGGGAACACCGGGGAGCTGTTTTTT.

The chain joins TRBV7-2 to TRBJ2-5, with D possibly being TRBD2 (6 bases). CDR3 length equals 15 residues. Trimming pared 1 base from V and 5 bases from J, leaving 14 bases between. Germline V lookup: CDR1 SGHTA, CDR2 FQGNSA. CDR3 loop: CASSLGGRGGETQYF. For the CDR3, the DNA is TGTGCCAGCAGCTTAGGTGGTCGAGGAGGGGAGACCCAGTACTTC.

The rearrangement uses TRBV5-1 and TRBJ2-5; D may be TRBD1 (6 bases). This CDR3 spans 16 amino acids. The V end lost 1 base, the J end lost 5 bases, and 18 bases lay between the germline ends. The germline CDR1 and CDR2 sequences are SGHRS and YFSETQ. Here the CDR3 reads CASSLHQGRLAETQYF. The CDR3 DNA reads TGCGCCAGCAGCTTGCATCAGGGGCGTTTGGCCGAGACCCAGTACTTC.

The genes are TRBV9 and TRBJ1-4; D is unresolved. Per the germline V gene, CDR1 is SGDLS and CDR2 is YYNGEE. The ends were cut back, 4 bases at V and 6 bases at J, with 13 bases in the middle. The CDR3 spans 14 residues. CDR3 coding DNA: TGTGCCAGCAGCCCCCGGACGGATGATGAAAAACTGTTTTTT. Protein: CASSPRTDDEKLFF.

The chain joins TRBV5-1 to TRBJ1-1; D is undetermined. This CDR3 is built from 15 residues. Germline CDR1 reads SGHRS; CDR2 reads YFSETQ. Trimming cost V 2 bases and J 1 base, with 12 bases left between them. The CDR3 DNA reads as TGCGCCAGCAGCTTTATCGTGGGTGGGAACACTGAAGCTTTCTTT. As protein: CASSFIVGGNTEAFF.

The genes are TRBV19 and TRBJ2-1; a possible D gene is TRBD2 (5 bases). Deletions cut 4 bases from V and 4 bases from J, with 11 bases between. The CDR3 runs 14 residues. The germline gives CDR1 LNHDA, CDR2 SQIVND (reference sequence). CDR3 bases: TGTGCCAGTAGTAAAGGAGGTATTTACAATGAGCAGTTCTTC. Amino acid sequence: CASSKGGIYNEQFF.